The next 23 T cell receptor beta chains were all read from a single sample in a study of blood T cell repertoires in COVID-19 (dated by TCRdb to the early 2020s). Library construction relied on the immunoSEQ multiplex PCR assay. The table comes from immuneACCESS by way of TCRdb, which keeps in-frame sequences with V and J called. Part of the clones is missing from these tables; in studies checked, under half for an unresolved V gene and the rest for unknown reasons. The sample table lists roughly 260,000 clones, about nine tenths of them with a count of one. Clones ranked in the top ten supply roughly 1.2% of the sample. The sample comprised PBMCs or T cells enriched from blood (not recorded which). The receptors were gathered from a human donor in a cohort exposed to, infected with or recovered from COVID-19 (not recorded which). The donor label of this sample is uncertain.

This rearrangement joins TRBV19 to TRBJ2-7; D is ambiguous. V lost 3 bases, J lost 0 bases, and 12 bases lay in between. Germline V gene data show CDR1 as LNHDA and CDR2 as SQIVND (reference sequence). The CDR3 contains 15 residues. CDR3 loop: CASSILGVSSYEQYF. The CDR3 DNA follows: TGTGCCAGTAGTATTCTTGGTGTTAGCTCCTACGAGCAGTACTTC.

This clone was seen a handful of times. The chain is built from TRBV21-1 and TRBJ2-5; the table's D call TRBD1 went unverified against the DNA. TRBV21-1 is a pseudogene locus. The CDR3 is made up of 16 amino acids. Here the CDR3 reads CASSKGVDRAEETQYF. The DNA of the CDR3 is TGTGCCAGCAGCAAAGGAGTGGACAGGGCGGAAGAGACCCAGTACTTC.

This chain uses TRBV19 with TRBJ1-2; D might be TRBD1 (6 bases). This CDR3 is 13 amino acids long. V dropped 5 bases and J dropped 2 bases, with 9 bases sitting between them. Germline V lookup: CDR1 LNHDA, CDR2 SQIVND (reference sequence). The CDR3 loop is CASSSDSNYGYTF. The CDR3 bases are TGTGCCAGTAGTTCGGACAGCAACTATGGCTACACCTTC.

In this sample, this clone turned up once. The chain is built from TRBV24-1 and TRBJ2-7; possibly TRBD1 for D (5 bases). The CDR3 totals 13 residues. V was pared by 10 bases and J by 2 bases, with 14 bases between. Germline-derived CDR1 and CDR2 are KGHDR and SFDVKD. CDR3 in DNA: TGTGCCACAGGGCCAGGGTTGACCTACGAGCAGTACTTC. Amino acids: CATGPGLTYEQYF.

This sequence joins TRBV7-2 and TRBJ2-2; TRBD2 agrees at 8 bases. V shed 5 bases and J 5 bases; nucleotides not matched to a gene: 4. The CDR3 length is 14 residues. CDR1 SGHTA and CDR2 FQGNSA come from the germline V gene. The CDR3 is CASSPSSGTGELFF. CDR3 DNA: TGTGCCAGCAGCCCTTCTAGCGGGACCGGGGAGCTGTTTTTT.

CDR3 bases: TGTGCCAGCAGTTTAATAGGGGTTGGGGACACCGGGGAGCTGTTTTTT. Translated: CASSLIGVGDTGELFF. This rearrangement joins TRBV27 to TRBJ2-2; perhaps TRBD1 as D (5 bases). Germline values: CDR1 MNHEY, CDR2 SMNVEV (reference sequence). The V gene lost 2 bases and the J gene lost 3 bases, with 13 bases spanning the gap. The CDR3 extends over 16 amino acids.

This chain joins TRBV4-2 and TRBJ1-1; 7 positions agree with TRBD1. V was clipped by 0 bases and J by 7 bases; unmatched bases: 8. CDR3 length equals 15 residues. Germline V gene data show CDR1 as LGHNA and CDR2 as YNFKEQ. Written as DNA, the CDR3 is TGTGCCAGCAGCCAAGAAATAGGGGACAGCCATGAAGCTTTCTTT. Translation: CASSQEIGDSHEAFF.

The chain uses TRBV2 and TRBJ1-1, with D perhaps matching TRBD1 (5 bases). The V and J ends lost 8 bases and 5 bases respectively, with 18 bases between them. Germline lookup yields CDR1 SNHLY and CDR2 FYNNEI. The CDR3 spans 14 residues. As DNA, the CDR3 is TGTGCCAGCGTAAGGGAGGGGCGTAGGACTGAAGCTTTCTTT. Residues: CASVREGRRTEAFF.

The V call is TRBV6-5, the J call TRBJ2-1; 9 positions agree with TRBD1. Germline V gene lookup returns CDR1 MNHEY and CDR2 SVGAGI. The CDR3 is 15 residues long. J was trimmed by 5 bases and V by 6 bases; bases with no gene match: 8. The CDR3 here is CASSARTGANNEQFF. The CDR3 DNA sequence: TGTGCCAGCAGCGCTAGGACAGGGGCGAACAATGAGCAGTTCTTC.

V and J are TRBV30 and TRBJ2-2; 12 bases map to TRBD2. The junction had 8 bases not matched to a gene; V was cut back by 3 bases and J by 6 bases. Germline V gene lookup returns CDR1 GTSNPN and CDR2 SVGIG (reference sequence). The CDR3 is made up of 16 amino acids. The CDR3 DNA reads TGTGCCTGGAGACCCAGGGGGACTAGCGGGTCCGGGGAGCTGTTTTTT. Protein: CAWRPRGTSGSGELFF.

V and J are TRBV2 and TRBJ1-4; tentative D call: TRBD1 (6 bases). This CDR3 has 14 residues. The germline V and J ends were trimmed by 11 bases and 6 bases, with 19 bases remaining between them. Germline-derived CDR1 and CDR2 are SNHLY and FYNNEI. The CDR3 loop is CAVGEGVQDEKLFF. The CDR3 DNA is TGTGCCGTCGGGGAGGGGGTACAGGATGAAAAACTGTTTTTT.

CDR3 amino acids: CASSPGQGGEAFF. As DNA, the CDR3 is TGTGCCAGCAGCCCCGGACAGGGAGGTGAAGCTTTCTTT. The chain joins TRBV6-5 to TRBJ1-1; 8 nucleotides match TRBD1. The CDR3 has 13 residues. The trim removed 6 bases at V and 7 bases at J, leaving 7 bases unmatched. Germline loops: CDR1 MNHEY, CDR2 SVGAGI.

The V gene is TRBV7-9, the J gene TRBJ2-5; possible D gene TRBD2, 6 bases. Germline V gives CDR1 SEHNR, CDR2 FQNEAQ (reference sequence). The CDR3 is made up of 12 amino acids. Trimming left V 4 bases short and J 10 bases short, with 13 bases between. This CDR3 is CASSYTGDLQYF. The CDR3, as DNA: TGTGCCAGCAGCTACACGGGGGACCTCCAGTACTTC.

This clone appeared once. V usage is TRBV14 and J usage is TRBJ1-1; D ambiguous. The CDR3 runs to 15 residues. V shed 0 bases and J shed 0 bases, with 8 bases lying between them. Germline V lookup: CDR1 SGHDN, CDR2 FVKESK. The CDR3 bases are TGTGCCAGCAGCCAAGAGAGACATCTGAACACTGAAGCTTTCTTT. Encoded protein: CASSQERHLNTEAFF.

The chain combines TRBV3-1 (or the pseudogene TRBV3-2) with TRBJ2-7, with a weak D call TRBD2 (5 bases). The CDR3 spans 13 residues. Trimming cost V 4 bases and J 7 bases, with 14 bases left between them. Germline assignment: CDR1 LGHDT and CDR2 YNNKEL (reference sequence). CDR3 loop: CASSPGTIGEQYF. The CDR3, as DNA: TGTGCCAGCAGCCCGGGAACAATTGGGGAGCAGTACTTC.

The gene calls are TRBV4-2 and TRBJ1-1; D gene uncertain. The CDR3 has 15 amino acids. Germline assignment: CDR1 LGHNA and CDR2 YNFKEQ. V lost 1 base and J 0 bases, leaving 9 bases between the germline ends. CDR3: CASSQVAVMNTEAFF. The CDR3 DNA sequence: TGTGCCAGCAGCCAAGTGGCAGTAATGAACACTGAAGCTTTCTTT.

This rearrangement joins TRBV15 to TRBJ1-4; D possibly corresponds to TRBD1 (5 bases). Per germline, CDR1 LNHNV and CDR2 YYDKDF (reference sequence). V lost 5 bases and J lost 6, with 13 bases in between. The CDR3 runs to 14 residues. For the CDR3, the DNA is TGTGCCACCAGCCCACAGGCTGCGGATGAAAAACTGTTTTTT. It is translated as CATSPQAADEKLFF.

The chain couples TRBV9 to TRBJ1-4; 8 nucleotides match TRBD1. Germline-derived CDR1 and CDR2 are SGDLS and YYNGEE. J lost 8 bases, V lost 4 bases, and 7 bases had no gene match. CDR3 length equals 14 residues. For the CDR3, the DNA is TGTGCCAGCAGCCCGCAGGGGGCCGGAGAAAAACTGTTTTTT. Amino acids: CASSPQGAGEKLFF. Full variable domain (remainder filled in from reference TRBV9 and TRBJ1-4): DSGVTQTPKHLITATGQRVTLRCSPRSGDLSVYWYQQSLDQGLQFLIQYYNGEERAKGNILERFSAQQFPDLHSELNLSSLELGDSALYFCASSPQGAGEKLFFGSGTQLSVL.

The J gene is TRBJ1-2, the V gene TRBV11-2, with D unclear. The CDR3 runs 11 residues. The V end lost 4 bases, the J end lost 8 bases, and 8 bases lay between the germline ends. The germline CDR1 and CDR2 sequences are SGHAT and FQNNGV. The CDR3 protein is CASSSLRGYTF. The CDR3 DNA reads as TGTGCCAGCAGCTCCCTGCGGGGCTACACCTTC.

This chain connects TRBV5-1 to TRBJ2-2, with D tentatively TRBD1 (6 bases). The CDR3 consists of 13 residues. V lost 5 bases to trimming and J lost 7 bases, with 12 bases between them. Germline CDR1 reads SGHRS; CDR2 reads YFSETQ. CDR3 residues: CASRKTGFGELFF. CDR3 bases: TGCGCCAGCAGGAAAACAGGGTTCGGGGAGCTGTTTTTT.

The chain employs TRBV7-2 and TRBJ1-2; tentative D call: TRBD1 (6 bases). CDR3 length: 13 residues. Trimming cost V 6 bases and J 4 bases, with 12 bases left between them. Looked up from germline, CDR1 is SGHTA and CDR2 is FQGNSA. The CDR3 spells CASRIGGSYGYTF. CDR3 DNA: TGTGCCAGCAGGATAGGGGGTTCCTATGGCTACACCTTC.

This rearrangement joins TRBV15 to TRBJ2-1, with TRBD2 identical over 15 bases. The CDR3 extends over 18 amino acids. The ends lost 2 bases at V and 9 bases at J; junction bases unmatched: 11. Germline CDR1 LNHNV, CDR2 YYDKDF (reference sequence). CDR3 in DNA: TGTGCCACCAGCAGACGACCCGGGACTAGCGGGGGGCCAGGTGAGCAGTTCTTC. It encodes CATSRRPGTSGGPGEQFF.

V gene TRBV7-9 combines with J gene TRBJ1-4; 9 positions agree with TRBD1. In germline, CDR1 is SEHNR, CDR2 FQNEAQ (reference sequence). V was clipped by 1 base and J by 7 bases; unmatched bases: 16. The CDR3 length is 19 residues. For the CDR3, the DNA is TGTGCCAGCAGCTTAGGCCTCGGACAGGGGAGAGGGGCGGGTGAAAAACTGTTTTTT. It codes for CASSLGLGQGRGAGEKLFF.